The 12 T cell receptor beta chains given below trace back to one sample, sequenced in a study of T cells in Graves' hyperthyroidism and ophthalmopathy. Authors of the study amplified TCR beta CDR3 regions from RNA transcripts. During a first-round RT-PCR of the TCR CDR3, the HTBI primer set was used. TCRdb redid the calling of the multiplex PCR reads with MiXCR, one entry per CDR3 protein. The profile shows approximately 500,000 distinct CDR3 sequences, 40% to 55% of them singletons. Sequenced material: peripheral blood or thyroid tissue (not recorded which). All receptors come from a woman under 30 with Graves' hyperthyroidism.

At least ten counts were recorded for this clonotype. V usage is TRBV12-3 or TRBV12-4 and J usage is TRBJ1-1, with no clear D. The CDR3 covers 14 residues. Trimming took 6 bases from V and 3 from J, leaving 14 bases between them. The CDR3 reads CASSVDGRDTEAFF. CDR3 nucleotide sequence: TGTGCCAGCAGCGTCGACGGGAGGGACACTGAAGCTTTCTTT.

A single count supports this clonotype. The J gene is TRBJ1-2, the V gene TRBV20-1; D is possibly TRBD1 (5 bases). Germline CDR1 and CDR2: DFQATT and SNEGSKA (reference sequence). The CDR3 loop spans 14 amino acids. Trimming stripped 5 bases from V and 6 bases from J, with 19 bases between. The CDR3 region is CSAASAGVGDGYTF. As DNA, the CDR3 is TGCAGTGCTGCGAGCGCGGGGGTGGGGGATGGCTACACCTTC.

This clonotype appeared many times. V and J are TRBV6-2 or TRBV6-3 and TRBJ1-2; 8 nucleotides match TRBD1. CDR1 and CDR2 (germline): MNHEY, SVGEGT. The CDR3 covers 14 residues. The V segment lost 6 bases and the J segment 8 bases; nucleotides outside the gene matches: 11. CDR3: CASSLVRTGKGYTF. The CDR3 DNA reads TGTGCCAGCAGCCTGGTGCGGACAGGGAAAGGCTACACCTTC.

A note on this clonotype: A much larger clone differs from this one at a single base, so this may be a read error. V gene TRBV6-6 combines with J gene TRBJ1-1; D uncertain. Looked up from germline, CDR1 is MNHNY and CDR2 is SVGAGI (reference sequence). Between the trimmed V and J ends, which lost 0 bases and 4 bases, there was a span of 12 bases. CDR3 length: 15 residues. The CDR3, as DNA: TGTGCCAGCAGTTACTCCTTGGGCGTGAGCACTGAAGCTTTCTTT. Its translation is CASSYSLGVSTEAFF.

This clonotype has ten or more counts. This CDR3 is CASSRAKLNTEAFF. The CDR3 DNA sequence: TGTGCCAGTAGTAGGGCCAAATTGAACACTGAAGCTTTCTTT. V is TRBV19 and J is TRBJ1-1; no definite D call. Per the germline V gene, CDR1 is LNHDA and CDR2 is SQIVND (reference sequence). Deletions cut 4 bases from V and 0 bases from J, with 9 bases between. CDR3 length equals 14 residues.

The V and J genes are TRBV10-3 and TRBJ2-7; a weak D match, TRBD1 (5 bases). From germline, CDR1 is ENHRY and CDR2 SYGVKD. Trimming cost V 8 bases and J 3 bases, with 17 bases left between them. This CDR3 region has 14 residues. In DNA, the CDR3 is TGTGCCATCTCCGTCGACAGTGGTAACTACGAGCAGTACTTC. Translated, it gives CAISVDSGNYEQYF.

This clonotype was seen repeatedly, ten times or more. The chain joins TRBV4-3 to TRBJ2-7; 8 bases agree with TRBD2. The V and J ends lost 1 base and 0 bases, in that order; junction bases with no gene match: 8. The CDR3 is made up of 17 amino acids. CDR1 and CDR2 (germline): LGHNA, YSLEER. The CDR3 DNA reads as TGCGCCAGCAGCCAAGGGGGCACTAGCGGTAGCTCCTACGAGCAGTACTTC. Its protein product is CASSQGGTSGSSYEQYF.

This clonotype was observed at least ten times. The chain combines TRBV6-1 with TRBJ2-7; no clear D. The germline V and J ends were trimmed by 7 bases and 0 bases, with 16 bases remaining between them. The CDR3 extends over 15 amino acids. The germline CDR1 and CDR2 sequences are MNHNS and SASEGT. The CDR3 DNA sequence: TGTGCCAGCATTGGCCGGGCCCTTGGCTCCTACGAGCAGTACTTC. It codes for CASIGRALGSYEQYF.

J is TRBJ2-2 and V is TRBV7-9, with TRBD2 matching over 14 bases. The CDR3 sequence is 19 residues long. In germline, CDR1 is SEHNR, CDR2 FQNEAQ (reference sequence). The V and J ends lost 5 bases and 1 base, in that order; junction bases with no gene match: 9. CDR3 bases: TGTGCCAGCAGCCAAACCGGACTAGCGGGAGGTTGGAACACCGGGGAGCTGTTTTTT. Translating it yields CASSQTGLAGGWNTGELFF.

This clonotype was counted between two and nine times. The chain carries TRBV2 and TRBJ1-2, with D possibly matching TRBD1 (6 bases). Germline values: CDR1 SNHLY, CDR2 FYNNEI. This CDR3 comprises 15 residues. V lost 4 bases to trimming and J lost 1 base, with 13 bases between them. The CDR3 sequence is CASSGLGRGNYGYTF. Written as DNA, the CDR3 is TGTGCCAGCAGTGGACTCGGCAGGGGTAACTATGGCTACACCTTC.

This clonotype was found many times. The rearrangement links TRBV11-3 to TRBJ2-6; 8 positions match TRBD2. The CDR3 runs 16 residues. Unmatched junction bases numbered 3, after V lost 5 bases and J lost 0 bases. Looked up from germline, CDR1 is SGHNT and CDR2 is YENEEA. As DNA, the CDR3 is TGTGCCAGCAGCCTAGCGGGTACCTCTGGGGCCAACGTCCTGACTTTC. Translating gives CASSLAGTSGANVLTF.

As to this clonotype: No conserved phenylalanine or tryptophan is present at the end of the CDR3, so a read error is the likely explanation. The V and J genes are TRBV5-1 and TRBJ1-2; tentatively, D is TRBD1 (6 bases). The germline V and J ends were trimmed by 0 bases and 7 bases, with 13 bases remaining between them. CDR3 length: 14 residues. Per germline, CDR1 SGHRS and CDR2 YFSETQ. CDR3 coding DNA: TGCGCCAGCAGCTTGGACGAACAGGGTTTTGGCTACACCCTC. Encoded protein: CASSLDEQGFGYTL.